The source of this TCR beta chain is a study of CD8 T cells in Susac syndrome. Per germline, CDR1 DFQATT and CDR2 SNEGSKA (reference sequence). The CDR3 extends over 12 amino acids. Trimming stripped 5 bases from V and 8 bases from J, with 15 bases between. Roughly 0.45 to 1 ug RNA was reverse transcribed with random hexamers. TCRdb ran MiXCR on the immunoSEQ multiplex PCR reads and lists one entry per CDR3 protein. The data show roughly 100,000 distinct CDR3 sequences, with just under 95% seen just once and roughly 0.31% held by the top ten. TEMRA cells were FACS-enriched, unlike CD8+ and CD4+ T cells, which were negatively isolated.

Sequencing was performed on CD4+ T cells from PBMCs. The rearrangement uses TRBV20-1 and TRBJ1-1; D is perhaps TRBD1 (6 bases). The TCR originated in a human donor with Susac syndrome. In DNA, the CDR3 is TGCAGTGCTCCGCGGCCTGGGACAGAAGCTTTCTTT. Amino acid sequence: CSAPRPGTEAFF.